A single sample is the source of the 13 T cell receptor beta chains below, sequenced in a study of blood T cell repertoires in COVID-19. The data were produced by immunoSEQ multiplex PCR, yet TCRdb's version contains in-frame clones alone and is incomplete. Among 60,000 to 85,000 clones listed, roughly 80% were seen once. The specimen sequenced was peripheral blood. These receptors were collected from a human donor in a cohort sampled during active COVID-19.

The table lists this clone with many counts. The chain carries TRBV6-1 and TRBJ2-3, with a possible D match to TRBD1 (5 bases). The CDR3 spans 15 residues. Germline CDR1 MNHNS, CDR2 SASEGT. The V end lost 3 bases, the J end lost 5 bases, and 15 bases lay between the germline ends. CDR3 residues: CASSESGIGRDTQYF. DNA of the CDR3: TGTGCCAGCAGTGAGTCAGGGATCGGCAGAGATACGCAGTATTTT.

This clone was counted a single time. This chain links TRBV14 with TRBJ2-3, with TRBD2 identical over 9 bases. The germline V gene encodes CDR1 SGHDN and CDR2 FVKESK. The CDR3 covers 14 residues. V trimming: 4 bases; J trimming: 4 bases; junction bases outside the gene matches: 3. The CDR3 coding sequence is TGTGCCAGCAGCCTGAGCGGGGGGCCAGATACGCAGTATTTT. Its translation: CASSLSGGPDTQYF.

The chain employs TRBV5-4 and TRBJ1-2; D gene unclear. V dropped 3 bases and J dropped 3 bases, with 15 bases sitting between them. The CDR3 contains 15 residues. Germline V gene lookup returns CDR1 SGHNT and CDR2 YYREEE (reference sequence). CDR3 bases: TGTGCCAGCAGCTCAGTCGGGATGGGTGACTATGGCTACACCTTC. Its protein is CASSSVGMGDYGYTF.

The J gene is TRBJ1-5, the V gene TRBV27; D perhaps matches TRBD1 (5 bases). This CDR3 contains 16 residues. The germline CDR1 and CDR2 sequences are MNHEY and SMNVEV (reference sequence). Trimming pared 6 bases from V and 1 base from J, leaving 16 bases between. CDR3 sequence: CASSSDITGSNQPQHF. CDR3 nucleotide sequence: TGTGCCAGCAGCTCGGATATCACAGGAAGCAATCAGCCCCAGCATTTT.

The chain employs TRBV7-9 and TRBJ2-1; 7 bases align to TRBD2. This CDR3 region has 17 residues. Germline CDR1 SEHNR, CDR2 FQNEAQ (reference sequence). J lost 2 bases, V lost 1 base, and 8 bases had no gene match. CDR3 sequence (DNA): TGTGCCAGCAGCTTAGACGGGAGGCGGGGCGCCTACAATGAGCAGTTCTTC. This gives the protein CASSLDGRRGAYNEQFF.

The rearrangement joins TRBV7-9 to TRBJ2-3, with no clear D. This CDR3 comprises 15 residues. Germline loops: CDR1 SEHNR, CDR2 FQNEAQ (reference sequence). V was clipped by 1 base and J by 2 bases, with 10 bases between them. In DNA, the CDR3 is TGTGCCAGCAGCTTAGAGAAGCCCCTCACAGATACGCAGTATTTT. This encodes CASSLEKPLTDTQYF. The full variable domain, in which reference TRBV7-9 and TRBJ2-3 provide the parts outside the CDR3, is DTGVSQNPRHKITKRGQNVTFRCDPISEHNRLYWYRQTLGQGPEFLTYFQNEAQLEKSRLLSDRFSAERPKGSFSTLEIQRTEQGDSAMYLCASSLEKPLTDTQYFGPGTRLTVL.

This sequence joins TRBV19 and TRBJ2-1, with 7 bases lining up with TRBD2. The germline gives CDR1 LNHDA, CDR2 SQIVND (reference sequence). The CDR3 has 16 residues. With 7 bases clipped from V and 9 bases from J, the junction kept 18 bases outside the gene matches. The CDR3 DNA follows: TGTGCCAGTAACGGTGGTATTGACTGGACGGGGGGTGAGCAGTTCTTC. It translates to CASNGGIDWTGGEQFF.

The V call is TRBV18, the J call TRBJ1-1; D not certain. V shed 6 bases and J shed 1 base, with 6 bases lying between them. This CDR3 has 12 amino acids. Germline CDR1 reads KGHSH; CDR2 reads LQKENI. CDR3 loop: CASSTRNTEAFF. Here the CDR3 DNA reads TGTGCCAGCTCCACGCGGAACACTGAAGCTTTCTTT.

This clone was observed once. Written as DNA, the CDR3 is TGTGCCAGCAGTGAATTTGCAGGGGGTTTCTACAATGAGCAGTTCTTC. Its protein product is CASSEFAGGFYNEQFF. This chain uses TRBV2 with TRBJ2-1, with 7 nucleotides matching TRBD1. The CDR3 sequence is 16 residues long. Trimming at V came to 2 bases and at J to 3 bases, leaving 7 bases not matched to a gene. Germline V CDR1 and CDR2: SNHLY, FYNNEI.

This clone was observed a single time. The chain carries TRBV4-3 and TRBJ2-2; unclear D gene. The germline V gene has CDR1 LGHNA and CDR2 YSLEER. V was trimmed by 1 base and J by 1 base, leaving 7 bases between them. This CDR3 region has 15 residues. CDR3 residues: CASSQVSLNTGELFF. The CDR3, as DNA: TGCGCCAGCAGCCAAGTGTCACTGAACACCGGGGAGCTGTTTTTT.

The chain links TRBV7-2 to TRBJ2-5; 12 positions agree with TRBD2. In germline, CDR1 is SGHTA, CDR2 FQGNSA. V lost 1 base, J lost 13 bases, and 4 bases stayed unmatched. CDR3 size: 13 residues. The CDR3 is CASSLEASGGGYF. CDR3 DNA: TGTGCCAGCAGCTTAGAGGCTAGCGGGGGGGGGTACTTC.

The chain combines TRBV5-6 with TRBJ1-1; 8 bases match TRBD1. The junction had 5 bases not matched to a gene; V was cut back by 6 bases and J by 1 base. Germline V gene data show CDR1 as SGHDT and CDR2 as YYEEEE. CDR3 length equals 14 residues. This CDR3 reads CASTRTGRNTEAFF. In DNA form, the CDR3 reads TGTGCCAGCACGCGGACAGGGCGGAACACTGAAGCTTTCTTT.

This chain links TRBV4-3 with TRBJ2-3; 8 bases map to TRBD2. The CDR3 contains 14 residues. V lost 4 bases to trimming and J lost 1 base; unmatched junction nucleotides: 1. Germline values: CDR1 LGHNA, CDR2 YSLEER. Written as DNA, the CDR3 is TGCGCCAGCAGCCCCGGGGGGGGCACAGATACGCAGTATTTT. Translating gives CASSPGGGTDTQYF.